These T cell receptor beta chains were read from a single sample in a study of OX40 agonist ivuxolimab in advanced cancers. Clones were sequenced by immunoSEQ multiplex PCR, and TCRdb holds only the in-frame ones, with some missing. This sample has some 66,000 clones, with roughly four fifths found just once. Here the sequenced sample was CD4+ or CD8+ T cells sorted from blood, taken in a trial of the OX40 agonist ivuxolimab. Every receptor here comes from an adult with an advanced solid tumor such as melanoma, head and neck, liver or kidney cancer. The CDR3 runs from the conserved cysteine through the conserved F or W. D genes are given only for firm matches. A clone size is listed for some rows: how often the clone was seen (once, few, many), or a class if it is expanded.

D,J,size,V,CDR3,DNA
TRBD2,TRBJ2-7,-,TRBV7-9,CASSLGSSGRSYEQYF,TGTGCCAGCAGTCTCGGGTCTAGCGGGAGGAGCTACGAGCAGTACTTC
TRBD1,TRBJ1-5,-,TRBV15,CATSRDSRQGDQPQHF,TGTGCCACCAGCAGAGATAGTAGACAGGGCGATCAGCCCCAGCATTTT
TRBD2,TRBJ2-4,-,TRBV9,CASSAPPLGLEYEYIQYF,TGTGCCAGCAGCGCCCCCCCACTGGGACTAGAGTATGAGTACATTCAGTACTTC
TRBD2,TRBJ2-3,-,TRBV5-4,CASRPGTSGNTDTQYF,TGTGCCAGCAGGCCCGGGACTAGCGGGAACACAGATACGCAGTATTTT
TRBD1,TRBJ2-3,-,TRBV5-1,CASSLEGQVSTDTQYF,TGCGCCAGCAGCCTAGAAGGACAGGTCTCCACAGATACGCAGTATTTT
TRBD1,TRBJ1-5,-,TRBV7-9,CASSLETGDQPQHF,TGTGCCAGCAGCTTAGAAACAGGGGATCAGCCCCAGCATTTT
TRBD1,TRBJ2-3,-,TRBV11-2,CASEWTGTGSNTQYF,TGTGCCAGCGAATGGACCGGGACAGGGTCAAATACGCAGTATTTT
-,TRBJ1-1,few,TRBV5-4,CASSPTRGTEAFF,TGTGCCAGCAGCCCCACCAGGGGCACTGAAGCTTTCTTT
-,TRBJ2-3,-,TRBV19,CASSTLALSTDTQYF,TGTGCCAGTAGTACACTAGCCTTAAGCACAGATACGCAGTATTTT
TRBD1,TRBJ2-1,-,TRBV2,CASRRGQGKNEQFF,TGTGCCAGCCGGCGCGGACAGGGGAAGAATGAGCAGTTCTTC
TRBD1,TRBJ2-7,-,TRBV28,CASSKETGAYEQYF,TGTGCCAGCAGTAAGGAGACAGGGGCCTACGAGCAGTACTTC
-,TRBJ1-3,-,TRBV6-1,CATSRVNTIYF,TGTGCCACATCCCGAGTAAACACCATATATTTT
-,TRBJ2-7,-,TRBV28,CASSTGSSEQYF,TGTGCCAGCAGTACAGGGTCCTCCGAGCAGTACTTC
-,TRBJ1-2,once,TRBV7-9,CASSPPTGPGGYTF,TGTGCCAGCAGCCCTCCGACGGGGCCGGGTGGCTACACCTTC
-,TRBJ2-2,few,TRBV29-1,CSVDGAGTGELFF,TGCAGCGTTGATGGGGCAGGGACCGGGGAGCTGTTTTTT
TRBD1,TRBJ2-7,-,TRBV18,CASSSGQGFSYEQYF,TGTGCCAGCTCATCCGGACAGGGATTTTCCTACGAGCAGTACTTC
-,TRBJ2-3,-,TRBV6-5,CASSYKKFWSTDTQYF,TGTGCCAGCAGTTACAAGAAGTTTTGGTCCACAGATACGCAGTATTTT
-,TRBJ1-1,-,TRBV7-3,CASSRQPNTEAFF,TGTGCCAGCAGCAGACAGCCGAACACTGAAGCTTTCTTT
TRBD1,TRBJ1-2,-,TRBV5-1,CASSREGQASYGYTF,TGCGCCAGCAGCCGAGAGGGACAGGCGTCCTATGGCTACACCTTC
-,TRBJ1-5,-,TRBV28,CASSLLSGLNQPQHF,TGTGCCAGCAGTTTACTTTCGGGGCTCAATCAGCCCCAGCATTTT
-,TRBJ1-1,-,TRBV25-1,CASQIGNTEAFF,TGTGCCAGCCAGATCGGAAACACTGAAGCTTTCTTT
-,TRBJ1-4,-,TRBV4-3,CASSPTGITNEKLFF,TGCGCCAGCAGCCCAACTGGGATAACTAATGAAAAACTGTTTTTT
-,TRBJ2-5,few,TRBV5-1,CASSLAGGDQETQYF,TGCGCCAGCAGCTTGGCAGGGGGGGACCAAGAGACCCAGTACTTC
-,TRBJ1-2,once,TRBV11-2,CASSPGVGYGYTF,TGTGCCAGCAGCCCAGGGGTCGGGTATGGCTACACCTTC
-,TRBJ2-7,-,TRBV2,CASSENYEQYF,TGTGCCAGCAGTGAGAACTACGAGCAGTACTTC
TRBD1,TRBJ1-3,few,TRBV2,CASSDRGLGNTIYF,TGTGCCAGCAGCGACAGGGGGCTTGGAAACACCATATATTTT
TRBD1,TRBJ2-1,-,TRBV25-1,CASSPDRGLYNEQFF,TGTGCCAGCAGTCCCGACAGGGGACTCTACAATGAGCAGTTCTTC
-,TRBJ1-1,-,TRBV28,CASSFKGGGVAFF,TGTGCCAGCAGTTTCAAGGGGGGAGGGGTAGCTTTCTTT
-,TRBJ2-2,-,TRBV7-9,CASSGGELFF,TGTGCCAGCAGTGGCGGGGAGCTGTTTTTT
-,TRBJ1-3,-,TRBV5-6,CASSWGSGNTIYF,TGTGCCAGCAGCTGGGGGTCTGGAAACACCATATATTTT
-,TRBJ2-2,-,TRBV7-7,CASSLRAGVNTGELFF,TGTGCTAGCAGCTTAAGGGCAGGAGTGAACACCGGGGAGCTGTTTTTT